The rows below give T cell receptor beta chains drawn from one sample of a study of blood T cell repertoires in COVID-19. Produced via immunoSEQ multiplex PCR; TCRdb's table is partial and in-frame only. The sample records around 150,000 clones, roughly 82% being singletons. What was sequenced was peripheral blood. Receptors were obtained from a woman aged 40 to 55 with COVID-19, enrolled during active disease. The CDR3 runs from the conserved cysteine through the conserved F or W. The order of the fields is clone size, D gene, V gene, J gene, CDR3 protein, CDR3 DNA. The D gene is left open where the match is weak. Size tells how often a clone was seen (once, few, many) or the class of an expanded clone, and some rows leave it out.

>NA|TRBD2|TRBV9|TRBJ2-3
CASSVGGSWSDTQYF
TGTGCCAGCAGCGTCGGGGGGAGTTGGTCAGATACGCAGTATTTT
>few|TRBD2|TRBV6-4|TRBJ2-3
CASSRGGSTDTQYF
TGTGCCAGCTCTCGCGGGGGGAGCACAGATACGCAGTATTTT
>NA|NA|TRBV3-1/TRBV3-2|TRBJ2-4
CASSPGLRLAKNIQYF
TGTGCCAGCAGCCCCGGACTACGTCTAGCCAAAAACATTCAGTACTTC
>NA|NA|TRBV29-1|TRBJ1-1
CSVYFTMNTEAFF
TGCAGCGTCTACTTCACTATGAACACTGAAGCTTTCTTT
>NA|TRBD1|TRBV30|TRBJ1-2
CAYLPHLQGKYGYTF
TGTGCCTACTTACCTCACCTACAGGGGAAATATGGCTACACCTTC
>NA|TRBD2|TRBV4-2|TRBJ2-2
CASSQAGGYTGELFF
TGTGCCAGCAGCCAAGCGGGAGGGTACACCGGGGAGCTGTTTTTT
>NA|NA|TRBV30|TRBJ1-2
CAWSPSPSGYTF
TGTGCCTGGAGTCCCTCTCCTTCTGGCTACACCTTC
>NA|NA|TRBV9|TRBJ2-2
CASSVVSGTGELFF
TGTGCCAGCAGCGTAGTGTCAGGGACCGGGGAGCTGTTTTTT
>NA|TRBD1|TRBV27|TRBJ2-2
CASSGTKGADTGELFF
TGTGCCAGCAGCGGGACAAAGGGGGCGGACACCGGGGAGCTGTTTTTT
>NA|NA|TRBV7-3|TRBJ1-1
CASSLGGEIGEAFF
TGTGCCAGCAGCTTAGGGGGGGAGATTGGTGAAGCTTTCTTT
>NA|NA|TRBV30|TRBJ2-2
CAWSERHTGELFF
TGTGCCTGGAGTGAGCGACACACCGGGGAGCTGTTTTTT
>NA|TRBD1|TRBV6-5|TRBJ1-4
CASRTGGVEKLFF
TGTGCCAGTAGGACAGGGGGTGTTGAAAAACTGTTTTTT
>NA|TRBD2|TRBV7-8|TRBJ2-5
CASSSSGSRETQYF
TGTGCCAGCAGCTCGAGCGGGAGCCGGGAGACCCAGTACTTC
>NA|NA|TRBV5-6|TRBJ2-3
CASSSTTRTDTQYF
TGTGCCAGCAGCTCGACGACACGGACAGATACGCAGTATTTT
>NA|NA|TRBV5-1|TRBJ2-5
CASSLAMLREMKTQYF
TGCGCCAGCAGCTTGGCCATGCTTCGGGAGATGAAGACCCAGTACTTC
>many|TRBD1|TRBV7-9|TRBJ1-3
CASSLAGRGSSGNTIYF
TGTGCCAGCAGCTTAGCGGGCAGGGGGAGCTCTGGAAACACCATATATTTT
>few|TRBD2|TRBV29-1|TRBJ2-1
CSVLGERLAGGVYNEQFF
TGCAGCGTCTTGGGAGAAAGACTAGCGGGGGGGGTCTACAATGAGCAGTTCTTC
>NA|NA|TRBV28|TRBJ2-7
CASASPGDYEQYF
TGTGCCAGCGCATCTCCGGGGGACTACGAGCAGTACTTC
>NA|TRBD1|TRBV9|TRBJ1-1
CASSGGYDRGLAGTEAFF
TGTGCCAGCAGCGGGGGATATGACAGGGGGCTTGCGGGCACTGAAGCTTTCTTT
>few|NA|TRBV30|TRBJ1-3
CAWSPGTIVNTIYF
TGTGCCTGGAGCCCCGGGACAATTGTCAACACCATATATTTT
>NA|NA|TRBV5-1|TRBJ2-7
CASSLAATVLDEQYF
TGCGCCAGCAGCTTGGCCGCGACAGTGTTAGACGAGCAGTACTTC
>NA|TRBD2|TRBV9|TRBJ2-7
CASSPGTSGTFPPYEQYF
TGTGCCAGCAGCCCAGGGACTAGCGGGACGTTTCCTCCCTACGAGCAGTACTTC
>NA|TRBD1|TRBV6-5|TRBJ1-4
CASSWGTGKTGKLFF
TGTGCCAGCAGTTGGGGGACAGGGAAAACGGGAAAACTGTTTTTT
>NA|NA|TRBV30|TRBJ1-2
CAWRAVPPYYGYTF
TGTGCCTGGAGAGCGGTCCCACCCTACTATGGCTACACCTTC
>NA|TRBD1|TRBV19|TRBJ1-1
CATIPGGLGVNTEAFF
TGTGCCACGATCCCAGGGGGCTTAGGGGTGAACACTGAAGCTTTCTTT
>NA|NA|TRBV6-5|TRBJ1-6
CASSYSGARGTPLHF
TGTGCCAGCAGTTACTCGGGGGCCAGGGGCACACCCCTCCACTTT
>NA|NA|TRBV30|TRBJ1-2
CAWSKSTGGNYGYTF
TGTGCCTGGAGCAAGTCGACAGGTGGGAACTATGGCTACACCTTC
>NA|NA|TRBV7-8|TRBJ2-1
CASSPSDWYNEQFF
TGTGCCAGCAGCCCATCGGACTGGTACAATGAGCAGTTCTTC
>NA|TRBD2|TRBV14|TRBJ2-1
CASRAGTSGRNEQFF
TGTGCCAGCAGGGCCGGGACTAGCGGGAGGAATGAGCAGTTCTTC
>NA|NA|TRBV27|TRBJ1-4
CASSFGVAAGDEKLFF
TGTGCCAGCAGTTTTGGGGTGGCGGCAGGGGATGAAAAACTGTTTTTT
>many|TRBD2|TRBV27|TRBJ2-5
CASSSGTSGGTTRGKTQYF
TGTGCCAGCAGTTCCGGGACTAGCGGGGGTACTACCCGAGGGAAGACCCAGTACTTC
>NA|NA|TRBV28|TRBJ1-1
CASSLASQLKAFF
TGTGCCAGCAGTTTAGCCTCACAATTAAAAGCTTTCTTT
>NA|NA|TRBV4-2|TRBJ2-7
CASSQAHEYEQYF
TGTGCCAGCAGCCAAGCTCATGAGTACGAGCAGTACTTC
>few|TRBD2|TRBV3-1/TRBV3-2|TRBJ2-7
CASSRGLAGPDSYEQYF
TGTGCCAGCAGCCGCGGACTAGCGGGACCTGACTCCTACGAGCAGTACTTC
>NA|NA|TRBV29-1|TRBJ1-1
CSALLSGVRTEAFF
TGCAGCGCGCTACTCTCCGGGGTGAGGACTGAAGCTTTCTTT
>NA|NA|TRBV7-9|TRBJ2-1
CASSLTGGNEQFF
TGTGCCAGCAGCTTGACTGGGGGGAATGAGCAGTTCTTC
>NA|TRBD2|TRBV29-1|TRBJ2-1
CSYTSGLVFNEQFF
TGCAGCTATACTTCGGGACTAGTTTTCAATGAGCAGTTCTTC
>NA|NA|TRBV5-6|TRBJ2-5
CASSQRGAQETQYF
TGTGCCAGCAGCCAACGTGGGGCCCAAGAGACCCAGTACTTC
>NA|NA|TRBV7-9|TRBJ2-1
CASGLADEQFF
TGTGCCAGCGGTCTAGCAGATGAGCAGTTCTTC
>many|NA|TRBV27|TRBJ1-1
CASSLTGRQVVFF
TGTGCCAGCAGTTTAACCGGTCGGCAGGTTGTTTTCTTT
>NA|TRBD2|TRBV5-5|TRBJ2-7
CASSLTSGSYEQYF
TGTGCCAGCAGCTTGACTAGCGGGAGTTACGAGCAGTACTTC
>NA|NA|TRBV2|TRBJ2-2
CASRSRGHGELFF
TGTGCCAGCAGGTCGAGAGGTCACGGGGAGCTGTTTTTT
>NA|TRBD1|TRBV5-4|TRBJ1-1
CASSRPTGGNTEAFF
TGTGCCAGCAGTCGCCCGACAGGGGGGAACACTGAAGCTTTCTTT
>NA|TRBD1|TRBV7-2|TRBJ2-5
CASSPMTGGEETQYF
TGTGCCAGCAGCCCGATGACAGGGGGGGAAGAGACCCAGTACTTC
>NA|NA|TRBV2|TRBJ1-2
CASSLTPGLGYGYTF
TGTGCCAGCAGTCTAACCCCAGGGTTGGGCTATGGCTACACCTTC
>once|TRBD2|TRBV2|TRBJ2-1
CASGASGSYNEQFF
TGTGCCAGCGGGGCTAGCGGCTCCTACAATGAGCAGTTCTTC
>NA|TRBD1|TRBV9|TRBJ1-2
CASSFRDRVNYGYTF
TGTGCCAGCAGCTTCCGAGACAGGGTCAACTATGGCTACACCTTC
>NA|NA|TRBV9|TRBJ1-6
CASSVSGQDNSPLHF
TGTGCCAGCAGCGTATCCGGACAAGATAATTCACCCCTCCACTTT
>NA|TRBD2|TRBV27|TRBJ2-3
CASSLSGGGLAGGVDTQYF
TGTGCCAGCAGTTTATCGGGGGGTGGGCTAGCGGGAGGGGTAGATACGCAGTATTTT
>NA|NA|TRBV6-1|TRBJ2-7
CASNVGAHEQYF
TGTGCCAGCAATGTGGGGGCCCACGAGCAGTACTTC
>NA|NA|TRBV19|TRBJ1-2
CASSSAWAGYTF
TGTGCCAGTAGTAGCGCGTGGGCTGGCTACACCTTC
>few|NA|TRBV11-2|TRBJ1-2
CASSHLYGYTF
TGTGCCAGCAGCCACTTGTATGGCTACACCTTC
>once|NA|TRBV2|TRBJ2-2
CASTRVFRSTGELFF
TGTGCCAGCACACGGGTGTTTAGGAGCACCGGGGAGCTGTTTTTT
>NA|TRBD2|TRBV3-1/TRBV3-2|TRBJ2-3
CASSLFPPGLAGVRDTQYF
TGTGCCAGCAGCCTATTCCCACCGGGACTAGCGGGAGTTCGCGATACGCAGTATTTT
>NA|NA|TRBV5-1|TRBJ1-2
CASSPARGARAYGYTF
TGCGCCAGCAGCCCCGCCAGGGGCGCCCGTGCCTATGGCTACACCTTC